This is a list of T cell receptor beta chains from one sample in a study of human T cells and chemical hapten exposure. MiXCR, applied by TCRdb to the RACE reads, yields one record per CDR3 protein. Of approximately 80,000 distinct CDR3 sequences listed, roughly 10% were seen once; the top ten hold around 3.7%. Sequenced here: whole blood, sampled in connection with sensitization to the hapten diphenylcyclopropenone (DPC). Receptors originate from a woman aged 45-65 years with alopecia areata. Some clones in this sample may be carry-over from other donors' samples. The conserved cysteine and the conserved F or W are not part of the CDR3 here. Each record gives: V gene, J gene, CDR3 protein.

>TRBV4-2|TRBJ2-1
ASSQRDGSFDEQF
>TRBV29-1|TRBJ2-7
SAGRDSPHEQY
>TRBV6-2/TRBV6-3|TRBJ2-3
ASRRGLAADTQY
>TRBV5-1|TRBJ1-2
ASSVRGTAYGYT
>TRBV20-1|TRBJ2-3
SADGGQGATDTQY
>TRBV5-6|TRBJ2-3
ASSQGQGRETSTDTQY
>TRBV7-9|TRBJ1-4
ASSQINEKLF
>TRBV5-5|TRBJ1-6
ASSLVTGHNSPLH
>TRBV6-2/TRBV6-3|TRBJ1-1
ASSGQLNTEAF
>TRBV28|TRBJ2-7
ASSSPPLEQY
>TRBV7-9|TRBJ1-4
ASSSQRGANEKLF
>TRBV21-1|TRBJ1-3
ASSNRGTGSSGNTIY
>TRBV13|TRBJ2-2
ASPLNTGELF
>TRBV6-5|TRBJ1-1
ASGGIKGTEAF
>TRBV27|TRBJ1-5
ASSTHRGQPQH
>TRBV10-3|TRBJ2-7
AISENSYEQY
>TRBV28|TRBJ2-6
ASSLVGRLSGANVLT
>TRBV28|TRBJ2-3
ASSLGRALSTDTQY
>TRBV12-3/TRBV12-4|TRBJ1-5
ASSRTGVNQPQH
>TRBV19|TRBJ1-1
ASSSPSDRRLEAF
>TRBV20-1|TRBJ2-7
SALGSHLYEQY
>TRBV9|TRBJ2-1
ASSVDSGVYNEQF
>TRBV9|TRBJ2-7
ASSVGPTTDEQY
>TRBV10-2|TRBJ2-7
ASRKTSGSGEQY
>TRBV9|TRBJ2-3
ASSPGTVHSTDTQY
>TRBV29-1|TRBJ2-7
SVEQVHEQY
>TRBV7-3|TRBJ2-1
ASSSLTSAPPNEQF
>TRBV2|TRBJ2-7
ASKLQGSSYEQY
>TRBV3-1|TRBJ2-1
ASSPERGAYNEQF
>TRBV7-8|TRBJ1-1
ASSLAAGNTEAF